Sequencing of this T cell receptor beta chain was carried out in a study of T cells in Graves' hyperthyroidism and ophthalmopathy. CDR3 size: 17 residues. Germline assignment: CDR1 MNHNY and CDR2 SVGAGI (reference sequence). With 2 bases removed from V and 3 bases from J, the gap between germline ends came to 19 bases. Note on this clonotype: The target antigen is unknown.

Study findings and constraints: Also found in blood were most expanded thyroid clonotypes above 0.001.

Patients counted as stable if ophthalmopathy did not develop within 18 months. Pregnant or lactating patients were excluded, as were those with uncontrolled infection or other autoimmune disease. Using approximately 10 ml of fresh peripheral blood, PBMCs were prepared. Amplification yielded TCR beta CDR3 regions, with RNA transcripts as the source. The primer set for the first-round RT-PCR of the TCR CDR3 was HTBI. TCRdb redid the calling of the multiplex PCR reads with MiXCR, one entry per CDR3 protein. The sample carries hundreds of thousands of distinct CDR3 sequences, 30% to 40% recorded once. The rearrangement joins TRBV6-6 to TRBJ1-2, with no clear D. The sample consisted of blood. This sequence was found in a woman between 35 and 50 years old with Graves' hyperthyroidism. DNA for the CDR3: TGTGCCAGCAGTTACCCTCACTCATGGACCGAGTACTATGGCTACACCTTC. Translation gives CASSYPHSWTEYYGYTF.